This entry lists 3 T cell receptor beta chains sequenced from one sample in a study of T cells in Graves' hyperthyroidism and ophthalmopathy. RNA transcripts served as the template for amplifying TCR beta CDR3 regions. TCR CDR3 regions were first amplified by RT-PCR with HTBI primers. TCRdb processed the multiplex PCR reads anew with MiXCR; each CDR3 protein has one entry. Counted here are some 270,000 distinct CDR3 sequences, over 20% occurring once; the ten biggest clones make up about 40%. Sequenced input: blood. These receptors all come from a woman aged 40-49 years with Graves' ophthalmopathy.

This clonotype was seen ten or more times. This sequence joins TRBV18 and TRBJ1-2; D remains ambiguous. Trimming removed 1 base from V and 0 bases from J, with 3 bases in between. This CDR3 is 13 amino acids long. Germline-derived CDR1 and CDR2 are KGHSH and LQKENI. The CDR3 region has the DNA TGTGCCAGCTCACCACAGGCTAACTATGGCTACACCTTC. This encodes CASSPQANYGYTF.

This clonotype was found many times. The chain links TRBV27 to TRBJ2-5; perhaps TRBD2 as D (5 bases). Trimming shortened V by 0 bases and J by 5 bases, and 16 bases separated the two germline ends. Germline CDR1 MNHEY, CDR2 SMNVEV (reference sequence). There are 16 residues in the CDR3. The CDR3 sequence: CASSLSAGLESETQYF. The CDR3 DNA follows: TGTGCCAGCAGTTTATCGGCGGGTCTTGAGTCGGAGACCCAGTACTTC.

The rearrangement joins TRBV28 to TRBJ2-7; D perhaps matches TRBD1 (5 bases). The CDR3 spans 15 residues. With 8 bases removed from V and 6 bases from J, the gap between germline ends came to 23 bases. Germline V lookup: CDR1 MDHEN, CDR2 SYDVKM. CDR3 loop: CASRSDSPQFVEQYF. DNA of the CDR3: TGTGCCAGCCGAAGCGACAGTCCTCAATTTGTCGAGCAGTACTTC.